These 11 T cell receptor beta chains share one sample of origin, sequenced in a study of spatial heterogeneity in lung cancer. TCRdb re-called the 5' RACE reads with MiXCR, one entry per CDR3 protein. The sample contains about 100,000 distinct CDR3 sequences, 15% to 20% of which appear only once. Time point meaning: blood at routine non-recurrence follow-up after resection. This specimen consisted of PBMCs, obtained at follow-up. The receptors stem from a male donor with early-stage non-small cell lung cancer.

This chain uses TRBV19 with TRBJ2-1, with TRBD1 matching 7 bases. The CDR3 extends over 13 amino acids. The germline gives CDR1 LNHDA, CDR2 SQIVND (reference sequence). Trimming took 5 bases from V and 8 from J; bases not matched to a gene: 6. CDR3 residues: CASSDRVGDEQFF. CDR3 nucleotides: TGTGCCAGTAGTGACAGGGTTGGGGATGAGCAGTTCTTC.

The sample holds a few counts of this clonotype. V and J are TRBV4-2 and TRBJ1-2; TRBD1 agrees at 9 bases. Germline assignment: CDR1 LGHNA and CDR2 YNFKEQ. V dropped 1 base and J dropped 7; count of bases not matched to a gene: 1. This CDR3 has 13 amino acids. The CDR3, as DNA: TGTGCCAGCAGCCAAGGACAGGGGGTTGGCTACACCTTC. This codes for CASSQGQGVGYTF.

CDR3 nucleotides: TGCAGTGTTACCACCCCTCTGCGGGAGCGATGGACCCAGTACTTC. Amino acids: CSVTTPLRERWTQYF. V usage is TRBV20-1 and J usage is TRBJ2-5, with 7 nucleotides matching TRBD2. In germline, CDR1 is DFQATT, CDR2 SNEGSKA (reference sequence). Trimming took 7 bases from V and 7 from J; bases not matched to a gene: 18. CDR3 length equals 15 residues.

To note about this clonotype: One end of the junction varies from germline; a read error may be responsible. V and J are TRBV19 and TRBJ2-2, with 8 bases matching TRBD2. This CDR3 has 15 amino acids. CDR1 and CDR2 (germline): LNHDA, SQIVND (reference sequence). The CDR3 DNA sequence: TGTGCCGGTAGTCGCGGGAGGCGGGGAACCGGGGAGCTGTTTTTT. It is translated as CAGSRGRRGTGELFF.

The chain links TRBV5-1 to TRBJ2-5; TRBD1 matches at 8 bases. With 9 bases clipped from V and 6 bases from J, the junction kept 10 bases outside the gene matches. The CDR3 loop spans 13 amino acids. Germline V gene data show CDR1 as SGHRS and CDR2 as YFSETQ. The CDR3 protein is CATSTGDTQTQYF. In DNA form, the CDR3 reads TGCGCCACGTCGACAGGGGATACACAGACCCAGTACTTC.

This clonotype was observed a few times. The CDR3 region has the DNA TGTGCCAGCAGCGGCGGACACCCCGGAGGAGACTACTACGAGCAGTACTTC. Amino acid sequence: CASSGGHPGGDYYEQYF. V usage is TRBV7-9 and J usage is TRBJ2-7; D may be TRBD1 or TRBD2 (5 bases each). Germline V lookup: CDR1 SEHNR, CDR2 FQNEAQ (reference sequence). The CDR3 is 17 amino acids. Trimming removed 5 bases at V and 3 bases at J, with 23 bases between.

J is TRBJ2-3 and V is TRBV14; weak D call: TRBD1 (5 bases). The CDR3 spans 16 residues. The V and J ends lost 1 base and 0 bases respectively, with 11 bases between them. The germline CDR1 and CDR2 sequences are SGHDN and FVKESK. The CDR3 reads CASSQGQSPSTDTQYF. Here the CDR3 DNA reads TGTGCCAGCAGCCAAGGACAGAGCCCTAGCACAGATACGCAGTATTTT. Supplemented by reference TRBV14 and TRBJ2-3, the full variable domain reads EAGVTQFPSHSVIEKGQTVTLRCDPISGHDNLYWYRRVMGKEIKFLLHFVKESKQDESGMPNNRFLAERTGGTYSTLKVQPAELEDSGVYFCASSQGQSPSTDTQYFGPGTRLTVL.

This clonotype showed up just a few times. The chain is built from TRBV5-6 and TRBJ2-7, with TRBD2 matching 13 bases. Germline V lookup: CDR1 SGHDT, CDR2 YYEEEE. With V trimmed by 4 bases and J by 5 bases, 18 bases remained unmatched. The CDR3 runs 19 residues. Written as DNA, the CDR3 is TGTGCCAGCAGCCACCAGACTACTTTACTAGCGGGGGGGGCGGACGAGCAGTACGTC. It is translated as CASSHQTTLLAGGADEQYV.

The J gene is TRBJ1-5, the V gene TRBV29-1; 7 bases line up with TRBD1. This CDR3 is built from 15 residues. The V segment lost 7 bases and the J segment 1 base; nucleotides outside the gene matches: 10. Germline assignment: CDR1 SQVTM and CDR2 ANQGSEA. The CDR3 DNA follows: TGCAGCGCCCGGACAGGCGGCGGGAGCAATCAGCCCCAGCATTTT. Translating gives CSARTGGGSNQPQHF.

With regard to this clonotype: This could be a read error, since a much larger clone is one nucleotide away. This likely comes from a read error, as the CDR3 has no conserved phenylalanine or tryptophan at its end. The chain has TRBV29-1 and TRBJ1-1; TRBD1 agrees at 8 bases. The V gene end was trimmed by 6 bases and the J gene end by 11 bases; junction bases not matched to a gene: 5. The CDR3 runs 10 residues. Germline assignment: CDR1 SQVTM and CDR2 ANQGSEA. The CDR3 sequence is CSVGQEWAFI. Written as DNA, the CDR3 is TGCAGCGTGGGACAGGAATGGGCTTTCATT.

This chain links TRBV27 with TRBJ1-1; D remains ambiguous. Trimming left V 3 bases short and J 4 bases short, with 9 bases between. The germline gives CDR1 MNHEY, CDR2 SMNVEV (reference sequence). This CDR3 region has 13 residues. CDR3 protein: CASSFPGSTEAFF. The CDR3 DNA is TGTGCCAGCAGTTTTCCGGGGAGCACTGAAGCTTTCTTT.